Following are 16 T cell receptor beta chains from one sample sequenced in a study of early T cells in non-severe SARS-CoV-2 infection. Each CDR3 protein is one row after TCRdb ran MiXCR on the 5' RACE reads. The sample contains tens of thousands of distinct CDR3 sequences, 4.9% of which appear only once. Sequencing input: whole blood. The receptors were gathered from an adult who was a healthcare worker with PCR-confirmed SARS-CoV-2 infection or an uninfected control (not recorded which).

In this sample, this clonotype turned up many times. The chain links TRBV12-3 or TRBV12-4 to TRBJ2-1, with 11 bases matching TRBD2. J lost 2 bases, V lost 10 bases, and 16 bases had no gene match. The CDR3 runs to 18 residues. The CDR3 DNA is TGTGCCATCCTCCTTACCTCCGGGACTAGCGGTACCTACAATGAGCAGTTCTTC. Protein: CAILLTSGTSGTYNEQFF.

This clonotype was picked up many times. CDR3 residues: CASRAAGYEQYF. DNA for the CDR3: TGTGCCAGTCGGGCGGCCGGCTACGAGCAGTACTTC. The chain links TRBV7-9 to TRBJ2-7; no definite D call. Trimming removed 9 bases at V and 3 bases at J, with 12 bases between. There are 12 residues in the CDR3. CDR1 SEHNR and CDR2 FQNEAQ come from the germline V gene (reference sequence).

This clonotype has ten or more counts. This rearrangement joins TRBV10-3 to TRBJ1-2; D remains unclear. The CDR3 contains 13 residues. V was clipped by 2 bases and J by 3 bases, with 7 bases between them. From germline, CDR1 is ENHRY and CDR2 SYGVKD. The CDR3 protein is CAISEPIDYGYTF. CDR3 DNA: TGTGCCATCAGTGAGCCTATTGACTATGGCTACACCTTC.

This clonotype was counted many times. The chain recombines TRBV5-6 with TRBJ2-1; possibly TRBD1 for D (5 bases). The CDR3 runs 12 residues. V lost 1 base, J lost 10 bases, and 9 bases lay in between. The germline CDR1 and CDR2 sequences are SGHDT and YYEEEE. This CDR3 is CASSLLTVEQFF. The CDR3 region has the DNA TGTGCCAGCAGCTTGCTGACAGTGGAGCAGTTCTTC.

Many counts were recorded for this clonotype. The chain combines TRBV10-2 with TRBJ2-7; D ambiguous. The CDR3 consists of 10 residues. Deletions cut 3 bases from V and 3 bases from J, with 0 bases between. Germline loops: CDR1 WSHSY, CDR2 SAAADI. The CDR3, as DNA: TGCGCCAGCAGTGACTACGAGCAGTACTTC. This translates into CASSDYEQYF.

This clonotype was seen many times. The chain uses TRBV14 and TRBJ2-7; 8 nucleotides match TRBD2. The CDR3 consists of 15 residues. The V gene end was trimmed by 3 bases and the J gene end by 2 bases; junction bases not matched to a gene: 6. Germline V lookup: CDR1 SGHDN, CDR2 FVKESK. DNA for the CDR3: TGTGCCAGCAGCCATTCTTGGCGGGGGGCCTACGAGCAGTACTTC. Protein: CASSHSWRGAYEQYF.

This chain joins TRBV5-6 and TRBJ1-2, with D uncertain. The CDR3 contains 12 residues. Between the trimmed V and J ends, which lost 5 bases and 8 bases, there was a span of 13 bases. Germline V gene lookup returns CDR1 SGHDT and CDR2 YYEEEE. The CDR3 coding sequence is TGTGCCAGCAGTCGGGCCTCTTGGGGCTACACCTTC. This translates into CASSRASWGYTF.

The rearrangement links TRBV6-5 to TRBJ1-1; D gene uncertain. Germline CDR1 is MNHEY and CDR2 is SVGAGI. Trimming took 8 bases from V and 0 from J, leaving 7 bases between them. This CDR3 is built from 12 residues. The CDR3, as DNA: TGTGCCAGCTGGAGAATGAACACTGAAGCTTTCTTT. Encoded protein: CASWRMNTEAFF.

This clonotype was seen a handful of times. The J gene is TRBJ2-7, the V gene TRBV30; perhaps TRBD2 as D (5 bases). The V gene lost 7 bases and the J gene lost 1 base, with 11 bases spanning the gap. CDR1 GTSNPN and CDR2 SVGIG come from the germline V gene (reference sequence). The CDR3 extends over 12 amino acids. CDR3 DNA sequence: TGTGCCTCAGGCGGGTTTTCCTACGAGCAGTACTTC. This sequence encodes CASGGFSYEQYF.

This clonotype has a count of ten or more. The gene calls are TRBV6-5 and TRBJ1-3; a possible D gene is TRBD1 (5 bases). The CDR3 totals 15 residues. The germline V and J ends were trimmed by 2 bases and 0 bases, with 8 bases remaining between them. Germline CDR1 MNHEY, CDR2 SVGAGI. The CDR3 protein is CASSYQGNSGNTIYF. For the CDR3, the DNA is TGTGCCAGCAGTTACCAGGGAAACTCTGGAAACACCATATATTTT.

This clonotype has a count of ten or more. A junction end diverges from the germline sequence, so it may reflect a read error. V gene TRBV20-1 combines with J gene TRBJ2-3; D gene uncertain. CDR1 is DFQATT and CDR2 is SNEGSKA in the germline V gene (reference sequence). This CDR3 contains 14 residues. The CDR3 region is CSARGRSWADTQYF. CDR3 DNA sequence: TGCAGTGCCAGAGGACGCTCCTGGGCAGATACGCAGTATTTT.

This sequence joins TRBV7-9 and TRBJ2-7; 9 nucleotides line up with TRBD1. This CDR3 has 14 amino acids. The trim removed 5 bases at V and 3 bases at J, leaving 5 bases unmatched. Germline CDR1 SEHNR, CDR2 FQNEAQ (reference sequence). The chain's CDR3 is CASSPQDRGYEQYF. CDR3 DNA: TGTGCCAGCAGCCCCCAGGACAGGGGCTACGAGCAGTACTTC.

This clonotype appeared many times. CDR3 amino acids: CASSKMKTSGHTDTQYF. In DNA form, the CDR3 reads TGTGCCAGTAGTAAAATGAAGACTAGCGGGCACACAGATACGCAGTATTTT. The chain uses TRBV19 and TRBJ2-3, with 10 bases identical to TRBD2. Trimming cost V 4 bases and J 2 bases; bases outside gene matches: 9. Germline CDR1 and CDR2: LNHDA and SQIVND (reference sequence). The CDR3 totals 17 residues.

There are a few counts of this clonotype. The chain combines TRBV5-4 with TRBJ1-2; D gene unclear. CDR1 is SGHNT and CDR2 is YYREEE in the germline V gene (reference sequence). The CDR3 totals 13 residues. V was pared by 0 bases and J by 6 bases, with 9 bases between. For the CDR3, the DNA is TGTGCCAGCAGCTTGGCGAGGCTGGATGGCTACACCTTC. This encodes CASSLARLDGYTF. Based on the CDR3 plus reference TRBV5-4 and TRBJ1-2, the full variable domain is ETGVTQSPTHLIKTRGQQVTLRCSSQSGHNTVSWYQQALGQGPQFIFQYYREEENGRGNFPPRFSGLQFPNYSSELNVNALELDDSALYLCASSLARLDGYTFGSGTRLTVV.

This clonotype was detected ten times or more. The chain joins TRBV29-1 to TRBJ1-1, with D hard to call. V gave up 1 base and J gave up 0 bases, with 9 bases separating them. The CDR3 has 14 amino acids. Germline CDR1 reads SQVTM; CDR2 reads ANQGSEA. In DNA, the CDR3 is TGCAGCGTTGAAGTGGGTCAAATGAACACTGAAGCTTTCTTT. Translating it yields CSVEVGQMNTEAFF.

The sample holds a few counts of this clonotype. J is TRBJ2-4 and V is TRBV19; D remains unclear. The CDR3 is 14 residues long. V was clipped by 3 bases and J by 0 bases, with 6 bases between them. From germline, CDR1 is LNHDA and CDR2 SQIVND (reference sequence). In DNA, the CDR3 is TGTGCCAGTAGTATCGGCGTAGCCAAAAACATTCAGTACTTC. Protein sequence: CASSIGVAKNIQYF.